This T cell receptor (beta chain) was sequenced in a study of cytomegalovirus exposure and HLA in healthy donors. This table comes from immunoSEQ multiplex PCR, and its TCRdb copy is limited to in-frame clones, with some not included. The table includes about 73,000 clones, approximately 95% detected once. The V gene's germline CDR1 is SEHNR and CDR2 FQNEAQ (reference sequence). Trimming cost V 2 bases and J 2 bases, with 9 bases left between them. The CDR3 is made up of 14 amino acids. The rearrangement uses TRBV7-9 and TRBJ1-1; D is ambiguous. What was sequenced was PBMCs. This TCR came from a man younger than 35 in good health and CMV-seronegative. This CDR3 reads CASSLLADNTEAFF. In nucleotides, the CDR3 is TGTGCCAGCAGCTTATTGGCAGATAACACTGAAGCTTTCTTT. Combining the CDR3 with reference TRBV7-9 and TRBJ1-1 gives the whole variable domain DTGVSQNPRHKITKRGQNVTFRCDPISEHNRLYWYRQTLGQGPEFLTYFQNEAQLEKSRLLSDRFSAERPKGSFSTLEIQRTEQGDSAMYLCASSLLADNTEAFFGQGTRLTVV.